This T cell receptor (beta chain) was profiled in a study of cytomegalovirus exposure and HLA in healthy donors. Trimming removed 2 bases at V and 2 bases at J, with 14 bases between. CDR1 is SGHNT and CDR2 is YYREEE in the germline V gene (reference sequence). The CDR3 is 16 residues long. Primers: 60 Vbeta forward and 13 Jbeta reverse. Libraries were prepared by immunoSEQ multiplex PCR; TCRdb keeps only in-frame clonotypes and omits some of them. In the table there are over 150,000 clones, around four fifths of which are singletons. This chain connects TRBV5-4 to TRBJ2-1; D is possibly TRBD2 (5 bases). Sequencing was performed on PBMCs. The receptor was derived from a woman in her forties or fifties in good health and CMV-seropositive. In DNA, the CDR3 is TGTGCCAGCAGCTTATTGGGTGGAGGTACCTACAATGAGCAGTTCTTC. Translating gives CASSLLGGGTYNEQFF.